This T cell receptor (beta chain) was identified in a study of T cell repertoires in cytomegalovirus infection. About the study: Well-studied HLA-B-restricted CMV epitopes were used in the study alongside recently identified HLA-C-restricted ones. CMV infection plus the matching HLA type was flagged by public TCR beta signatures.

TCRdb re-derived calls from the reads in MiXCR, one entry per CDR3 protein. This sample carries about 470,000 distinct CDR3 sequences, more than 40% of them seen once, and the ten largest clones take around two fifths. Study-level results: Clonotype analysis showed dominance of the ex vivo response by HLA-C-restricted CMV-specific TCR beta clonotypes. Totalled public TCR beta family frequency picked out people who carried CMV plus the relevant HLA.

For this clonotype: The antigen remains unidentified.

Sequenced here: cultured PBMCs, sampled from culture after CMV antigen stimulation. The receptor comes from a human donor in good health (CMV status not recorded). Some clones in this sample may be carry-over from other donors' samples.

The CDR3 DNA follows: TGTGCCAGCAGCCAGGGGACAGGGGAAGAGACCCAGTACTTC. It translates to CASSQGTGEETQYF. The chain recombines TRBV4-2 with TRBJ2-5, with 10 bases identical to TRBD1. Trimming removed 3 bases from V and 3 bases from J; junction bases left unmatched: 1. This CDR3 has 14 amino acids. Per the germline V gene, CDR1 is LGHNA and CDR2 is YNFKEQ.